This is a list of T cell receptor beta chains from one sample in a study of blood T cell repertoires in COVID-19. Some clones are missing from TCRdb's copy, which holds only in-frame ones; the method was immunoSEQ multiplex PCR. This table has 100,000 to 150,000 clones, around 83% appearing once. Material for sequencing was peripheral blood. These receptor sequences come from a man aged 55-75 years with acute or convalescent COVID-19. Both conserved end residues are part of each CDR3. D genes are given only for firm matches. Clone size is shown for a subset of rows, as once, few, many or a class of expanded clone.

J | size | V | D | DNA | CDR3
TRBJ2-6 | - | TRBV3-1/TRBV3-2 | - | TGTGCCAGCAGCCAAGGGGGAGGCTCTGGGGCCAACGTCCTGACTTTC | CASSQGGGSGANVLTF
TRBJ1-5 | - | TRBV5-5 | - | TGTGCCAGCAGCTTGGAGGCAGGGTCAAGGGTTCAGCCCCAGCATTTT | CASSLEAGSRVQPQHF
TRBJ1-1 | - | TRBV28 | TRBD1 | TGTGCCAGCAGTTCCTCCGGGACAGCCAACACTGAAGCTTTCTTT | CASSSSGTANTEAFF
TRBJ2-1 | - | TRBV27 | - | TGTGCCAGCAGTTTGGGGGACTCATGGGATGAGCAGTTCTTC | CASSLGDSWDEQFF
TRBJ2-5 | once | TRBV7-3 | - | TGTGCCAGCAGCCGGGGGGCCGGGGAGACCCAGTACTTC | CASSRGAGETQYF
TRBJ1-3 | - | TRBV4-1 | - | TGCGCCAGCAGCCAAGACGGTGGAAACACCATATATTTT | CASSQDGGNTIYF
TRBJ1-3 | - | TRBV29-1 | - | TGCAGCGTCACAACCGCCCTCGACAGCTCTGGAAACACCATATATTTT | CSVTTALDSSGNTIYF
TRBJ2-7 | - | TRBV5-1 | TRBD2 | TGCGCCAGCGACCCGGGACTAGGCTACGAGCAGTACTTC | CASDPGLGYEQYF
TRBJ2-1 | - | TRBV27 | - | TGTGCAGGGGCGTGTGAGCAGTTCTTC | CAGACEQFF
TRBJ1-2 | once | TRBV6-5 | - | TGTGCCAGCAGGGGCAGGGACTCGGATGGCTACACCTTC | CASRGRDSDGYTF
TRBJ2-7 | - | TRBV5-1 | TRBD2 | TGCGCCAGCAGCTTGACTAGCGGGAGTGGCGAGCAGTACTTC | CASSLTSGSGEQYF
TRBJ1-2 | - | TRBV10-3 | - | TGTGCCATCAATCCGGGGTCCCATGGCTACACCTTC | CAINPGSHGYTF
TRBJ1-4 | - | TRBV6-5 | - | TGTGCCAGCAGACAAGGGCAAAGGGGTGAAAAACTGTTTTTT | CASRQGQRGEKLFF
TRBJ2-7 | - | TRBV10-2 | - | TGCGCCAGCAAAGAGCTGGACGAGCAGTACTTC | CASKELDEQYF
TRBJ1-2 | - | TRBV28 | - | TGTGCCAGCAGTTTATCCGACAGCAACTATGGCTACACCTTC | CASSLSDSNYGYTF
TRBJ2-7 | - | TRBV6-5 | - | TGTGCCAGCACACCGGGAAGCGAGCAGTACTTC | CASTPGSEQYF
TRBJ2-3 | - | TRBV9 | TRBD1 | TGTGCCAGCAGCGCGGACAGGGTAAAGGATACGCAGTATTTT | CASSADRVKDTQYF
TRBJ2-7 | - | TRBV6-1 | - | TGTGCCAGCAGTGTAATCCTGACCGGAGAATCCTACGAGCAGTACTTC | CASSVILTGESYEQYF
TRBJ2-1 | - | TRBV5-1 | - | TGCGCCAGCAGCTTGGGTCCACTCTACAATGAGCAGTTCTTC | CASSLGPLYNEQFF
TRBJ2-5 | - | TRBV28 | TRBD1 | TGTGCCAGCAGTCCCACCGGGACAGGCCTCAGGGAGACCCAGTACTTC | CASSPTGTGLRETQYF
TRBJ2-2 | - | TRBV4-2 | - | TGTGCCAGCAGCCAAGTCCGGGTCTCGAACACCGGGGAGCTGTTTTTT | CASSQVRVSNTGELFF
TRBJ2-7 | medium-sized | TRBV6-5 | TRBD2 | TGTGCCAGCGACGGCCGGGGAGGGTACGAGCAGTACTTC | CASDGRGGYEQYF
TRBJ1-1 | - | TRBV5-1 | TRBD1 | TGCGCCAGCAGCTTCGGACAGGGGGCACAGAACACTGAAGCTTTCTTT | CASSFGQGAQNTEAFF